This is a list of T cell receptor beta chains from one sample in a study of beta chain features in type 1 diabetes. Measured with immunoSEQ multiplex PCR; TCRdb has only the in-frame clones, and not every one. The sample lists 450,000 to 550,000 clones, around 30% occurring once. The sample taken for sequencing was naive CD4+ T cells from blood. Receptor source: a man aged 18 to 35 in good health. The conserved cysteine and the conserved F or W are not part of the CDR3 here.

V gene: TRBV5-1; J gene: TRBJ2-1; CDR3 protein: ASSLIREQF
V gene: TRBV25-1; J gene: TRBJ2-3; CDR3 protein: ASSDRFTDTQY
V gene: TRBV25-1; J gene: TRBJ2-7; CDR3 protein: ASSDTWDSLSYEQY
V gene: TRBV29-1; J gene: TRBJ2-7; CDR3 protein: SAGGSGGTYEQY
V gene: TRBV21-1; J gene: TRBJ1-1; CDR3 protein: ASKEAGTEAF
V gene: TRBV30; J gene: TRBJ2-3; CDR3 protein: AWTAPRRTDTQY
V gene: TRBV6-6; J gene: TRBJ1-2; CDR3 protein: ASRPRQGGYT
V gene: TRBV5-1; J gene: TRBJ2-3; CDR3 protein: ASSPGTSGLDTQY
V gene: TRBV7-7; J gene: TRBJ2-1; CDR3 protein: ASSQGTDNEQF
V gene: TRBV5-1; J gene: TRBJ1-2; CDR3 protein: ASSLPGQEGYT
V gene: TRBV30; J gene: TRBJ2-7; CDR3 protein: AWSVPTGLSYEQY
V gene: TRBV28; J gene: TRBJ2-7; CDR3 protein: ASSLLAGGYEQY
V gene: TRBV10-3; J gene: TRBJ1-1; CDR3 protein: AISGKREAEAF
V gene: TRBV2; J gene: TRBJ2-7; CDR3 protein: ASSEAGPGEQY
V gene: TRBV30; J gene: TRBJ2-5; CDR3 protein: AWSVAGSGTQY
V gene: TRBV30; J gene: -; CDR3 protein: AWSEGHPQDEQY
V gene: TRBV7-2; J gene: TRBJ2-1; CDR3 protein: ASSITSGAYNEQF
V gene: TRBV28; J gene: TRBJ1-2; CDR3 protein: ASSLHGGYT
V gene: TRBV7-3; J gene: TRBJ2-1; CDR3 protein: ASSRANNEQF
V gene: TRBV2; J gene: TRBJ2-1; CDR3 protein: ASSDQGVDEQF
V gene: TRBV27; J gene: TRBJ2-7; CDR3 protein: ASRTQSGYEQY
V gene: TRBV5-4; J gene: TRBJ2-1; CDR3 protein: ASSMFDRDGNEQF
V gene: TRBV4-3; J gene: TRBJ2-2; CDR3 protein: ASSPRGEGVGTGELF
V gene: TRBV4-2; J gene: TRBJ2-7; CDR3 protein: ASSHAYTGAYEQY
V gene: TRBV19; J gene: TRBJ2-3; CDR3 protein: ASNSYGSTDTQY
V gene: TRBV30; J gene: TRBJ2-7; CDR3 protein: AWNRDRGVHEQY
V gene: TRBV27; J gene: TRBJ2-1; CDR3 protein: ASSFKRDPNNEQF
V gene: TRBV6-1; J gene: TRBJ1-1; CDR3 protein: ASSDKGALTEAF
V gene: TRBV30; J gene: TRBJ2-7; CDR3 protein: AWSAGKYEQY
V gene: TRBV25-1; J gene: TRBJ1-5; CDR3 protein: ASPRDSTSNQPQH
V gene: TRBV7-2; J gene: TRBJ2-3; CDR3 protein: ASSPPLAETDTQY
V gene: TRBV27; J gene: TRBJ1-4; CDR3 protein: ASSFDRGGEKLF
V gene: TRBV7-7; J gene: TRBJ2-5; CDR3 protein: ASSIGAGTQETQY
V gene: TRBV6-5; J gene: TRBJ2-5; CDR3 protein: ASSRQGWGEETQY
V gene: TRBV27; J gene: TRBJ2-2; CDR3 protein: ASRTSANTGELF
V gene: TRBV29-1; J gene: TRBJ2-2; CDR3 protein: SVVSGSAGELF
V gene: TRBV9; J gene: TRBJ2-5; CDR3 protein: ASSAVTGGVETQY
V gene: TRBV7-2; J gene: TRBJ2-7; CDR3 protein: ASSLDRGLGD
V gene: TRBV28; J gene: TRBJ2-7; CDR3 protein: ASSSPIEQY
V gene: TRBV5-1; J gene: TRBJ2-3; CDR3 protein: ASSLDGGVSTDTQY
V gene: TRBV14; J gene: TRBJ1-2; CDR3 protein: ASSQESADVDGYT
V gene: TRBV29-1; J gene: TRBJ1-1; CDR3 protein: SVADSPEAF
V gene: TRBV14; J gene: TRBJ2-7; CDR3 protein: ASSLGFYEQY
V gene: TRBV2; J gene: TRBJ2-3; CDR3 protein: ASSEELRTSGYTDTQY
V gene: TRBV7-6; J gene: TRBJ2-7; CDR3 protein: ASSSWTGRAYEQY
V gene: TRBV29-1; J gene: TRBJ2-3; CDR3 protein: SVELAGGLDTQY
V gene: TRBV10-3; J gene: TRBJ1-1; CDR3 protein: AISTGQLPEAF
V gene: TRBV7-2; J gene: TRBJ2-7; CDR3 protein: ASSLGPRESEQY
V gene: TRBV7-9; J gene: TRBJ2-5; CDR3 protein: ASSFSGIRGETQY
V gene: TRBV7-2; J gene: TRBJ1-1; CDR3 protein: ASSLWPENTEAF
V gene: TRBV7-2; J gene: TRBJ2-1; CDR3 protein: ASSLAGSYNEQF
V gene: TRBV9; J gene: TRBJ2-7; CDR3 protein: ASSGGLAGSYEQY
V gene: TRBV11-2; J gene: TRBJ2-3; CDR3 protein: ASSLGRDRGYTDTQY
V gene: TRBV5-1; J gene: TRBJ2-3; CDR3 protein: ASSSGLAGVTDTQY
V gene: TRBV28; J gene: TRBJ2-1; CDR3 protein: ASSSTSGRRFEQF
V gene: TRBV7-9; J gene: TRBJ2-3; CDR3 protein: ASSLDTDTQY
V gene: TRBV20-1; J gene: TRBJ2-1; CDR3 protein: SATRSAEQF
V gene: TRBV30; J gene: TRBJ2-1; CDR3 protein: AWSVDRGPYNEQF
V gene: TRBV10-3; J gene: TRBJ2-5; CDR3 protein: AIGVTSGTTSQY